The 25 T cell receptor beta chains reported below all come from one sample, sequenced in a study of T cells in tuberculosis. TCRdb's table, derived via immunoSEQ multiplex PCR, lists solely in-frame clones and lacks some. The sample records tens of thousands of clones, around 95% being singletons. Sequences were obtained from PBMCs. The receptors were sampled from a donor aged 10 to 29 with latent tuberculosis or without tuberculosis infection.

The V gene is TRBV9, the J gene TRBJ2-1; D remains ambiguous. CDR1 is SGDLS, CDR2 YYNGEE, per germline. V gave up 0 bases and J gave up 0 bases, with 4 bases separating them. CDR3 length equals 14 residues. CDR3 region: CASSVDSSYNEQFF. CDR3 sequence (DNA): TGTGCCAGCAGCGTAGATAGCTCCTACAATGAGCAGTTCTTC. Together with reference TRBV9 and TRBJ2-1, the CDR3 gives the full variable domain: DSGVTQTPKHLITATGQRVTLRCSPRSGDLSVYWYQQSLDQGLQFLIQYYNGEERAKGNILERFSAQQFPDLHSELNLSSLELGDSALYFCASSVDSSYNEQFFGPGTRLTVL.

The chain has TRBV5-6 and TRBJ2-7; 7 bases align to TRBD1. CDR3 size: 16 residues. The germline V gene encodes CDR1 SGHDT and CDR2 YYEEEE. J gave up 5 bases and V 4 bases, and 15 bases lay outside the gene matches. The CDR3 DNA follows: TGTGCCAGCAGCCTCGGGGACAGCCCACTCCTACACGAGCAGTACGTC. This gives the protein CASSLGDSPLLHEQYV.

The CDR3 nucleotides read TGTGCCAGCACGAGGGCCGAGAATGAAAAACTGTTTTTT. This gives the protein CASTRAENEKLFF. The chain uses TRBV9 and TRBJ1-4; D gene uncertain. V lost 6 bases to trimming and J lost 5 bases, with 11 bases between them. From germline, CDR1 is SGDLS and CDR2 YYNGEE. CDR3 size: 13 residues.

V usage is TRBV7-3 and J usage is TRBJ1-1, with D uncertain. The CDR3 is 14 amino acids. Germline assignment: CDR1 SGHTA and CDR2 FQGTGA. Deletions cut 5 bases from V and 6 bases from J, with 16 bases between. The CDR3 reads CASSEQGIGSEAFF. As DNA, the CDR3 is TGTGCCAGCAGCGAGCAAGGAATCGGGTCTGAAGCTTTCTTT.

The rearrangement uses TRBV25-1 and TRBJ1-1; 9 nucleotides line up with TRBD1. Germline CDR1 and CDR2: MGHDK and SYGVNS. V was pared by 5 bases and J by 4 bases, with 11 bases of the junction left unmatched. The CDR3 extends over 16 amino acids. The chain's CDR3 is CASSPRSGQGGTEAFF. The CDR3 DNA reads TGTGCCAGCAGTCCCCGGTCGGGACAGGGAGGCACTGAAGCTTTCTTT.

The CDR3, as DNA: TGTGCCAGCAGCGGACAGGGGTCCTATAATTCACCCCTCCACTTT. Residues: CASSGQGSYNSPLHF. This chain joins TRBV2 and TRBJ1-6, with 9 nucleotides matching TRBD1. V shed 6 bases, J shed 1 base, and the junction held 1 base outside the gene matches. Germline V gene lookup returns CDR1 SNHLY and CDR2 FYNNEI. The CDR3 extends over 15 amino acids.

This rearrangement joins TRBV11-2 to TRBJ1-1; perhaps TRBD1 as D (5 bases). V was clipped by 3 bases and J by 6 bases, with 11 bases between them. Per germline, CDR1 SGHAT and CDR2 FQNNGV. The CDR3 spans 13 residues. The CDR3 DNA follows: TGTGCCAGCAGCTTTATAGGCAGGGCTGAAGCTTTCTTT. Translated, it gives CASSFIGRAEAFF.

The chain recombines TRBV27 with TRBJ2-7; 8 bases map to TRBD1. The CDR3 spans 15 residues. Germline lookup yields CDR1 MNHEY and CDR2 SMNVEV (reference sequence). Unmatched junction bases numbered 13, after V lost 6 bases and J lost 6 bases. The CDR3: CASSFKDREVREQYV. The DNA of the CDR3 is TGTGCCAGCAGCTTCAAGGACAGGGAGGTACGCGAGCAGTACGTC.

The chain recombines TRBV18 with TRBJ2-6; D ambiguous. This CDR3 spans 16 amino acids. The ends were cut back, 3 bases at V and 4 bases at J, with 13 bases in the middle. Germline V gene lookup returns CDR1 KGHSH and CDR2 LQKENI. The CDR3: CASSPLGPVGANVLTF. CDR3 sequence (DNA): TGTGCCAGCTCACCCCTTGGGCCCGTCGGGGCCAACGTCCTGACTTTC.

The genes are TRBV27 and TRBJ2-7; 11 positions match TRBD2. V shed 6 bases and J 11 bases; nucleotides not matched to a gene: 9. The CDR3 consists of 13 residues. Germline values: CDR1 MNHEY, CDR2 SMNVEV (reference sequence). The chain's CDR3 is CASRSGGTSGEYV. CDR3 nucleotide sequence: TGTGCCAGCAGATCGGGCGGGACTAGCGGTGAGTACGTC.

The chain links TRBV18 to TRBJ2-3; no definite D call. CDR1 is KGHSH, CDR2 LQKENI, per germline. CDR3 length: 16 amino acids. Trimming removed 3 bases from V and 1 base from J, with 14 bases in between. CDR3 loop: CASSPRQIDGTDTQYF. CDR3 sequence (DNA): TGTGCCAGCTCACCGAGGCAGATTGACGGCACAGATACGCAGTATTTT.

V usage is TRBV6-1 and J usage is TRBJ2-7; D is possibly TRBD1 (5 bases). Trimming left V 5 bases short and J 1 base short, with 9 bases between. CDR1 is MNHNS, CDR2 SASEGT, per germline. CDR3 size: 13 residues. In DNA, the CDR3 is TGTGCCAGCAGTTATCAGGGTTCCTACGAGCAGTACGTC. The encoded protein is CASSYQGSYEQYV.

This clone showed up just once. The V and J genes are TRBV30 and TRBJ1-2; 9 nucleotides match TRBD1. The CDR3 consists of 14 residues. The germline gives CDR1 GTSNPN, CDR2 SVGIG (reference sequence). V lost 7 bases and J lost 4; bases outside the gene matches: 10. The CDR3 is CAYPSTGGFYGYTF. The DNA for the CDR3 is TGTGCCTACCCGTCGACAGGGGGGTTCTATGGCTACACCTTC.

The chain recombines TRBV27 with TRBJ1-1; no clear D. The CDR3 runs 13 residues. V gave up 5 bases and J gave up 1 base, with 8 bases separating them. Looked up from germline, CDR1 is MNHEY and CDR2 is SMNVEV (reference sequence). CDR3 in DNA: TGTGCCAGCAGTCAAAGCGGGAACACTGAAGCTTTCTTT. Its translation is CASSQSGNTEAFF.

The V and J genes are TRBV27 and TRBJ2-7; 7 bases fit TRBD1. The CDR3 totals 15 residues. Germline CDR1 is MNHEY and CDR2 is SMNVEV (reference sequence). V was clipped by 6 bases and J by 5 bases; unmatched bases: 13. The CDR3 region has the DNA TGTGCCAGCAGACGATCCGGGACAGTCCTTGACGAGCAGTACTTC. Its protein product is CASRRSGTVLDEQYF.

The chain has TRBV10-2 and TRBJ1-3, with 7 nucleotides matching TRBD1. V shed 5 bases, J shed 2 bases, and the junction held 3 bases outside the gene matches. The CDR3 runs 14 residues. Germline loops: CDR1 WSHSY, CDR2 SAAADI. The CDR3 sequence is CASSSQGTGNTIYF. The CDR3 DNA is TGCGCCAGCAGTTCACAGGGGACTGGAAACACCATATATTTT.

This clone was seen only once. The chain carries TRBV4-1 and TRBJ1-2; tentatively, D is TRBD1 (5 bases). The germline V gene encodes CDR1 MGHRA and CDR2 YSYEKL. The CDR3 totals 13 residues. Trimming pared 2 bases from V and 9 bases from J, leaving 13 bases between. The CDR3 DNA reads TGCGCCAGCAGCCAAATCACGGCAGGGAGCTACACCTTC. Amino acids: CASSQITAGSYTF.

This sequence joins TRBV5-6 and TRBJ2-5, with 11 positions matching TRBD2. Unmatched junction bases numbered 7, after V lost 3 bases and J lost 3 bases. CDR1 is SGHDT, CDR2 YYEEEE, per germline. The CDR3 totals 16 residues. The CDR3 bases are TGTGCCAGCAGCTCCCCGTGGGGACTAGCGGAAGAGACCCAGTACTTC. Encoded protein: CASSSPWGLAEETQYF.

CDR3 region: CASSLGSRGKSGTDTQYF. The DNA of the CDR3 is TGCGCCAGCAGCTTGGGAAGCAGGGGAAAGTCGGGCACAGATACGCAGTATTTT. V is TRBV5-1 and J is TRBJ2-3; possible D gene TRBD1, 6 bases. Trimming pared 0 bases from V and 1 base from J, leaving 18 bases between. The CDR3 extends over 18 amino acids. The V gene's germline CDR1 is SGHRS and CDR2 YFSETQ.

This chain joins TRBV6-1 and TRBJ2-3; D might be TRBD2 (6 bases). The V and J ends lost 7 bases and 6 bases respectively, with 14 bases between them. CDR1 and CDR2 from the germline V gene are MNHNS and SASEGT. The CDR3 sequence is 13 residues long. CDR3 region: CASTGREADTQYF. The CDR3 nucleotides are TGTGCCAGCACCGGAAGGGAGGCCGATACGCAGTATTTT.

The J gene is TRBJ2-3, the V gene TRBV5-1; 8 bases align to TRBD1. V trimming: 2 bases; J trimming: 3 bases; junction bases outside the gene matches: 11. The CDR3 extends over 17 amino acids. Germline CDR1 SGHRS, CDR2 YFSETQ. Here the CDR3 reads CASSFARGQGATDTQYF. The CDR3 DNA is TGCGCCAGCAGCTTTGCCCGAGGACAGGGTGCAACAGATACGCAGTATTTT.

The chain couples TRBV21-1 to TRBJ1-5. TRBV21-1 is given as a pseudogene. The CDR3 is 14 amino acids. DNA for the CDR3: TGTGCCACCCTACCGGGGGGGTGCAATCAGCCCCAGCATTTT. Its translation: CATLPGGCNQPQHF.

The CDR3: CASSIAEGAEQPQHF. CDR3 sequence (DNA): TGTGCCAGTAGTATAGCTGAGGGGGCCGAGCAGCCCCAGCATTTT. The chain joins TRBV19 to TRBJ1-5, with 7 nucleotides matching TRBD1. J lost 7 bases, V lost 1 base, and 7 bases had no gene match. Germline lookup yields CDR1 LNHDA and CDR2 SQIVND (reference sequence). There are 15 residues in the CDR3.

J is TRBJ2-7 and V is TRBV2; possibly TRBD1 for D (6 bases). V lost 10 bases to trimming and J lost 2 bases, with 15 bases between them. CDR3 size: 13 residues. Germline V CDR1 and CDR2: SNHLY, FYNNEI. The CDR3 reads CATSTGFAYEQYV. In DNA, the CDR3 is TGTGCCACCTCGACAGGATTCGCCTACGAGCAGTACGTC.

The V call is TRBV25-1, the J call TRBJ2-7; D perhaps matches TRBD1 (6 bases). Germline values: CDR1 MGHDK, CDR2 SYGVNS. The CDR3 is 16 residues long. Trimming cost V 3 bases and J 1 base, with 16 bases left between them. CDR3 bases: TGTGCCAGCAGTGACCTCATTGGGACACCTTCCTACGAGCAGTACGTC. Protein sequence: CASSDLIGTPSYEQYV.